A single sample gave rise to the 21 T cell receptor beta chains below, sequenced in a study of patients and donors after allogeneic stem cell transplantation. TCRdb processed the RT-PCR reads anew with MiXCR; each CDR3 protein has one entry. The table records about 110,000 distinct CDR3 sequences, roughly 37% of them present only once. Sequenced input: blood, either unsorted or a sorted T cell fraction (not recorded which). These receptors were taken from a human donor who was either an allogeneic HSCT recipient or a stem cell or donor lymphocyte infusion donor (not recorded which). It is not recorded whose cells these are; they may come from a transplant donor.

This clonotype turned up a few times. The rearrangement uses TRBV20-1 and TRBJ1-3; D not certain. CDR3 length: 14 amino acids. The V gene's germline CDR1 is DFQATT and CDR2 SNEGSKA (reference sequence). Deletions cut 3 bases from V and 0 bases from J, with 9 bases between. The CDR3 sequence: CSASDTISGNTIYF. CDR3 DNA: TGCAGTGCTAGTGACACAATCTCTGGAAACACCATATATTTT.

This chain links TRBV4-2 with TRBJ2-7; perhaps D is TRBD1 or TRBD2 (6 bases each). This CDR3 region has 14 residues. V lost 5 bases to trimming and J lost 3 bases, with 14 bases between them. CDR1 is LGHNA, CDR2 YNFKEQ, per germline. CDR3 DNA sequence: TGTGCCAGCAGCTTACGGAGGGGGTTCTACGAGCAGTACTTC. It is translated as CASSLRRGFYEQYF.

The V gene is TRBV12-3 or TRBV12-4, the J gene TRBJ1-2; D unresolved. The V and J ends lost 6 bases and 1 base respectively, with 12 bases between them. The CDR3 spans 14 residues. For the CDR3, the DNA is TGTGCCAGCAGACCCCCCGCGAGTAACTATGGCTACACCTTC. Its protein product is CASRPPASNYGYTF.

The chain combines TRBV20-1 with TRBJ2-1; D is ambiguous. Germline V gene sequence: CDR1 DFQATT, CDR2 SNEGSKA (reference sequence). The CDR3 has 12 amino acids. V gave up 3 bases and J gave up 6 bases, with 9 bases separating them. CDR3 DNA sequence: TGCAGTGCTAGCTTAGCAGGCAATGAGCAGTTCTTC. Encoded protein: CSASLAGNEQFF.

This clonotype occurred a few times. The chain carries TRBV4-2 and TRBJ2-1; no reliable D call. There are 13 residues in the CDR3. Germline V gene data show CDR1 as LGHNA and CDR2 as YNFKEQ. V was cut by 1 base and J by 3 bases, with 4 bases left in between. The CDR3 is CASSQVDYNEQFF. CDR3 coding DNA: TGTGCCAGCAGCCAAGTCGACTACAATGAGCAGTTCTTC.

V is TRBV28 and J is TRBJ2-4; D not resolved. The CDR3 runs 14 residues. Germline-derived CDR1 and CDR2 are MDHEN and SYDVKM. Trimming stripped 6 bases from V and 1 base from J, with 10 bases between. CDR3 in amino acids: CASSPIGAKNIQYF. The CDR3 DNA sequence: TGTGCCAGCAGCCCCATAGGGGCCAAAAACATTCAGTACTTC.

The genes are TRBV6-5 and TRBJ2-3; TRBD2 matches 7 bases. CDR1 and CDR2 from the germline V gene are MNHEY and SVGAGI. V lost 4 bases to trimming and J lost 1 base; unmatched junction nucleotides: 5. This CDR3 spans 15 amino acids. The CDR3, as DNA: TGTGCCAGCAGTTTCGAGCGGGACCGCACAGATACGCAGTATTTT. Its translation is CASSFERDRTDTQYF.

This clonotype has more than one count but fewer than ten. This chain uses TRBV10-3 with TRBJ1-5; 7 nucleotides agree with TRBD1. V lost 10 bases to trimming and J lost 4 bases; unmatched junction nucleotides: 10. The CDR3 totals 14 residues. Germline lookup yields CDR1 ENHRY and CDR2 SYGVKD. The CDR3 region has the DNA TGTGCCAGCCGGGACAGCAGATCGAATCAGCCCCAGCATTTT. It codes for CASRDSRSNQPQHF.

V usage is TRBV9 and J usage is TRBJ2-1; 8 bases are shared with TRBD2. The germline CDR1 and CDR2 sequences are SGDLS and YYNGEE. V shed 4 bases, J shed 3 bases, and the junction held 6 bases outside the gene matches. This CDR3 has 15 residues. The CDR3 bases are TGTGCCAGCAGCTCCGGTGGGACTAGCTACAATGAGCAGTTCTTC. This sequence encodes CASSSGGTSYNEQFF.

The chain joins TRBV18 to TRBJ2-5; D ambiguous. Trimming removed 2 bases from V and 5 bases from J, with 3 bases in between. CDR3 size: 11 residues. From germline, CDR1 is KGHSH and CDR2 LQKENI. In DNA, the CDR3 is TGTGCCAGCTCACCATCCGAGACCCAGTACTTC. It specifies CASSPSETQYF.

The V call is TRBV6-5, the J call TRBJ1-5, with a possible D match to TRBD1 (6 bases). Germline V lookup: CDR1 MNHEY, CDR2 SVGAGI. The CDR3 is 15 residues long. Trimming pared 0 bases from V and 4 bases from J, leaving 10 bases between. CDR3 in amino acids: CASSYSSRGNQPQHF. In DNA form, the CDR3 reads TGTGCCAGCAGTTACTCGAGCAGGGGTAATCAGCCCCAGCATTTT.

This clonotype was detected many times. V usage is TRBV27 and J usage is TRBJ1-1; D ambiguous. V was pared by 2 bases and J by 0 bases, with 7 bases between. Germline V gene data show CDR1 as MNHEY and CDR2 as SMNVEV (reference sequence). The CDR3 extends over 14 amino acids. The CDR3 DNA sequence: TGTGCCAGCAGTTTAGGGCGCTTGAACACTGAAGCTTTCTTT. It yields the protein CASSLGRLNTEAFF.

The CDR3 DNA is TGTGCCATCGGGTCCGGGGAGCTGTTTTTT. It is translated as CAIGSGELFF. The V call is TRBV10-3, the J call TRBJ2-2; no reliable D call. V lost 8 bases to trimming and J lost 6 bases, with 4 bases between them. The CDR3 contains 10 residues. The V gene's germline CDR1 is ENHRY and CDR2 SYGVKD.

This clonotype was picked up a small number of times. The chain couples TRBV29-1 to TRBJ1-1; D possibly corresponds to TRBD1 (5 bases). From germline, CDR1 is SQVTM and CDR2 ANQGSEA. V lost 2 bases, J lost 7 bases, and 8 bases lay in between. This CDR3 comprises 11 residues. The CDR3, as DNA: TGCAGCGTTGAAAGACAGAATGAAGCTTTCTTT. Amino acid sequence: CSVERQNEAFF.

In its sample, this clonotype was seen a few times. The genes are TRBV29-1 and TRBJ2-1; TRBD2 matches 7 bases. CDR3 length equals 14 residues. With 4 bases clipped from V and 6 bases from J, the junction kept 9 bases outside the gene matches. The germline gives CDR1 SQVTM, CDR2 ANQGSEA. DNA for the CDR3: TGCAGCGTTGTTCGGGCGGGAGACTTCAATGAGCAGTTCTTC. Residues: CSVVRAGDFNEQFF.

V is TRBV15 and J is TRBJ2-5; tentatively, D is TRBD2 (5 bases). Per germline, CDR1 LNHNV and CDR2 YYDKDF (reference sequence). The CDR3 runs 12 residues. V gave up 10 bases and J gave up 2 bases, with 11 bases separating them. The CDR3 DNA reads TGTGCCATTTCTAGCTCGCAAGAGACCCAGTACTTC. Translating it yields CAISSSQETQYF. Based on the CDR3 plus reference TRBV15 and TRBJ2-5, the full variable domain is DAMVIQNPRYQVTQFGKPVTLSCSQTLNHNVMYWYQQKSSQAPKLLFHYYDKDFNNEADTPDNFQSRRPNTSFCFLDIRSPGLGDTAMYLCAISSSQETQYFGPGTRLLVL.

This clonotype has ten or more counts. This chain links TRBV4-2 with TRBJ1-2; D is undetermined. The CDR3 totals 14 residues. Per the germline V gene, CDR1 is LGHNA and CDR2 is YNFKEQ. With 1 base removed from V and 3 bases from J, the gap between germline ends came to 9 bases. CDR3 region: CASSQGDTDYGYTF. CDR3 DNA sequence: TGTGCCAGCAGCCAAGGAGACACCGACTATGGCTACACCTTC.

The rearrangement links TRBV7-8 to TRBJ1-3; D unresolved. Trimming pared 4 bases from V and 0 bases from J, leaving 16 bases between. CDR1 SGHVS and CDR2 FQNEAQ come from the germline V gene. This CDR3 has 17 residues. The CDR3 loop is CASSSRQAGNSGNTIYF. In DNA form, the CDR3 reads TGTGCCAGCAGCTCCCGGCAAGCGGGAAACTCTGGAAACACCATATATTTT.

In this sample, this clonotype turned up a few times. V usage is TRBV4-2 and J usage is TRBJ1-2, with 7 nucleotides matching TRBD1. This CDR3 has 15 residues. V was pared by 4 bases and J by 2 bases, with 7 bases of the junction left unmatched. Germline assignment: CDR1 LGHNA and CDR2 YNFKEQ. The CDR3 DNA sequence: TGTGCCAGCAGCCTATCGGACAGGCAGAACTATGGCTACACCTTC. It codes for CASSLSDRQNYGYTF.

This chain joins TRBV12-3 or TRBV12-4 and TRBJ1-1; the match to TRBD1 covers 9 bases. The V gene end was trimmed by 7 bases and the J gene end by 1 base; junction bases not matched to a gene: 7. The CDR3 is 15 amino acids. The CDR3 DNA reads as TGTGCCAGCACCCGACCGGGACAGGGGAACACTGAAGCTTTCTTT. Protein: CASTRPGQGNTEAFF.

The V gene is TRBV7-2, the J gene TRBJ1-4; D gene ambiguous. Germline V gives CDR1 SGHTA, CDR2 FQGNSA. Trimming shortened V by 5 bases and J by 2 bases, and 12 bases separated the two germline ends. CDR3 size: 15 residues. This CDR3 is CASSAHGTTNEKLFF. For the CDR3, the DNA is TGTGCCAGCAGCGCCCACGGAACGACTAATGAAAAACTGTTTTTT. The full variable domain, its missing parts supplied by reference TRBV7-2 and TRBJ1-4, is GAGVSQSPSNKVTEKGKDVELRCDPISGHTALYWYRQSLGQGLEFLIYFQGNSAPDKSGLPSDRFSAERTGGSVSTLTIQRTQQEDSAVYLCASSAHGTTNEKLFFGSGTQLSVL.